This T cell receptor beta chain was retrieved from a study of PD-L1 blockade in urothelial cancer. Background on the study: In terms of prior chemotherapy, patients had received 0 to 3 regimens. Analysis of the blood was performed 3 weeks (second dose) and 6 weeks after treatment start.

Each patient's cancer was a locally advanced or metastatic urothelial carcinoma. A spike-in of synthetic TCR analog templates was added to each PCR. TCRdb's copy holds only in-frame clones and misses some; the assay was immunoSEQ multiplex PCR. Here the sample spans some 22,000 clones, around 91% being singletons. The length of the CDR3 is 15 residues. With 6 bases clipped from V and 3 bases from J, the junction kept 7 bases outside the gene matches. Per germline, CDR1 LNHDA and CDR2 SQIVND (reference sequence). The sequencing here drew on PBMCs, taken around atezolizumab (anti-PD-L1) treatment. This chain uses TRBV19 with TRBJ1-5; 8 positions agree with TRBD1. The TCR was taken from a woman between 55 and 75 years old with urothelial cancer. CDR3 sequence reads: CASSKGQVPNQPQHF. The DNA for the CDR3 is TGTGCCAGTAGCAAGGGACAGGTTCCCAATCAGCCCCAGCATTTT.